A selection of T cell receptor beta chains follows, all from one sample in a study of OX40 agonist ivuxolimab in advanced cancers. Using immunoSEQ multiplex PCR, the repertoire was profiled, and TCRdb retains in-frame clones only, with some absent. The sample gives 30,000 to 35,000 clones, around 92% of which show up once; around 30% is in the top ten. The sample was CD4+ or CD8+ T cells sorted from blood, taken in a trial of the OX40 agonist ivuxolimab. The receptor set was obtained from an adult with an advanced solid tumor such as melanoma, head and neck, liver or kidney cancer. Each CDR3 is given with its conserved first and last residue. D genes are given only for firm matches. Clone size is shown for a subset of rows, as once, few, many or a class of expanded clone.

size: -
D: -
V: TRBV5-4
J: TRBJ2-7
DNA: TGTGCCAGCAGCTTCCAGGTATTCTCCTACGAGCAGTACTTC
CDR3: CASSFQVFSYEQYF

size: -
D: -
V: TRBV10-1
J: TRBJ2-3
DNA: TGCGCCAGCAGTGAGGGGACCTCTCCCCCAGATACGCAGTATTTT
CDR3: CASSEGTSPPDTQYF

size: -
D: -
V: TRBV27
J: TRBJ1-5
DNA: TGTGCCAGCAGTATTACAGAGGGTTTGGGGCCCCAGCATTTT
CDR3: CASSITEGLGPQHF

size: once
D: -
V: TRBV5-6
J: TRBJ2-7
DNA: TGTGCCAGCAGCGAAACGACAGGTGGGTCCTACGAGCAGTACTTC
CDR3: CASSETTGGSYEQYF

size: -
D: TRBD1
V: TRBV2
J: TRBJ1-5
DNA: TGTGCCAGCAGTGAAGGTGGGACAGGGAATCAGCCCCAGCATTTT
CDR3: CASSEGGTGNQPQHF

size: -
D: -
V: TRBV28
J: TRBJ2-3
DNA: TGTGCCAGCAGAGACAGGGGAGGGGATACGCAGTATTTT
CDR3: CASRDRGGDTQYF

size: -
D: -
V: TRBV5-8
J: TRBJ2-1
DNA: TGTGCCAGCAGCGGATATGAGCAGTTCTTC
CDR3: CASSGYEQFF

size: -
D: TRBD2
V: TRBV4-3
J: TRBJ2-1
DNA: TGCGCCAGCAGCCAAGATGTGGCGGGAGAAAGGTACAATGAGCAGTTCTTC
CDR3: CASSQDVAGERYNEQFF

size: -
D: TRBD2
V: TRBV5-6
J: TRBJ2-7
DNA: TGTGCCAGCAGCTTGGCCGGGGGGGTGGTGGAGCAGTACTTC
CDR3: CASSLAGGVVEQYF

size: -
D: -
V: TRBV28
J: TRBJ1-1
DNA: TGTGCCAGCAGTCCTACCCCGACTGGCAGGGAAGCTTTCTTT
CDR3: CASSPTPTGREAFF

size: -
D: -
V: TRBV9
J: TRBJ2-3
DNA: TGTGCCAGCAGCGTAGAGGTGGGGCCCCCTAGCACAGATACGCAGTATTTT
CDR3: CASSVEVGPPSTDTQYF

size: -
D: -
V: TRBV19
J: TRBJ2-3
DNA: TGTGCCAGTAGTATTTCACCATCCAGCACAGATACGCAGTATTTT
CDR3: CASSISPSSTDTQYF

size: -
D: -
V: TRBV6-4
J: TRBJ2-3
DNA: TGTGCCAGCAGTGAACGGGGCACAGATACGCAGTATTTT
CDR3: CASSERGTDTQYF

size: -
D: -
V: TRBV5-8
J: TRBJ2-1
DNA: TGTGCCAGCAGCTTGTTCGAAGGTGGCAATGAGCAGTTCTTC
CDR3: CASSLFEGGNEQFF

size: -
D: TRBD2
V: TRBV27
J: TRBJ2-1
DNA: TGTGCCAGCAGTCAACTAGCGGCCAATGAGCAGTTCTTC
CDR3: CASSQLAANEQFF

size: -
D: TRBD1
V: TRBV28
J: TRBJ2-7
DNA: TGTGCCAGCAGTTGGACAGGGTACTCCTACGAGCAGTACTTC
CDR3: CASSWTGYSYEQYF

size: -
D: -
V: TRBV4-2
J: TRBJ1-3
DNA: TGTGCCAGCAGCCAAGAAGGGGACATGGGGGGAAACACCATATATTTT
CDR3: CASSQEGDMGGNTIYF

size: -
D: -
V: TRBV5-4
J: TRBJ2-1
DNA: TGTGCCAGCAGCTTGGCCATCCTCGAGGTGACCGATTATTCCTACAATGAGCAGTTCTTC
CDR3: CASSLAILEVTDYSYNEQFF

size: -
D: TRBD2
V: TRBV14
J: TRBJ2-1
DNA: TGTGCCAGCAGCCAGGTGTATACTAGCGGGAGATACAATGAGCAGTTCTTC
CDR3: CASSQVYTSGRYNEQFF

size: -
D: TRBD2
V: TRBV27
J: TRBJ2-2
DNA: TGTGCCAGCGCAGCGGGAGTGGGCGGGGAGCTGTTTTTT
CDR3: CASAAGVGGELFF

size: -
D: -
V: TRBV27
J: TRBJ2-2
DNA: TGTGCCAGCAGTTTATACGGGAGAGGCCTGGCCGGGGAGCTGTTTTTT
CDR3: CASSLYGRGLAGELFF

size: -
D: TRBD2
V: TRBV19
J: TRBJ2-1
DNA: TGTGCCAGTAGTATCGACCAATGGGGCGGGGGTAGGAGTGAGCAGTTCTTC
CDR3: CASSIDQWGGGRSEQFF

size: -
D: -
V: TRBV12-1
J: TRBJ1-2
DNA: TGTGCCAGCAGCTTTTTTCCTATCTATGGCTACACCTTC
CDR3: CASSFFPIYGYTF

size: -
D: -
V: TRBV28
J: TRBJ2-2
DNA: TGTGCCAGCAGCCCATCCATTGGGACCGGGGAGCTGTTTTTT
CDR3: CASSPSIGTGELFF

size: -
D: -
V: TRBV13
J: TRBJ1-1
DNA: TGTGCCAGCAGCTTACCGGGGGGTGAGGACACTGAAGCTTTCTTT
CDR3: CASSLPGGEDTEAFF

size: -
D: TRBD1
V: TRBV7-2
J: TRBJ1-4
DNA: TGTGCCAGCAGCTTACCCACAGGGGAAGGCGTACGAACTAATGAAAAACTGTTTTTT
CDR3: CASSLPTGEGVRTNEKLFF

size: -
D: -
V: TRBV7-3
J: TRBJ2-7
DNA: TGTGCCAGCAGCCCCTTTGGGAGCGGCCCCTACGAGCAGTACTTC
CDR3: CASSPFGSGPYEQYF

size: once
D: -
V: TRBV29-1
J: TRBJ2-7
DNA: TGCAGCGTTGATGCCGGGAACTACGAGCAGTACTTC
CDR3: CSVDAGNYEQYF

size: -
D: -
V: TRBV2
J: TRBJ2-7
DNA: TGTGCCAGCAGTGGGCTAGCCTCCTACGAGCAGTACTTC
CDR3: CASSGLASYEQYF

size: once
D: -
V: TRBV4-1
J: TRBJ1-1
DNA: TGCGCCAGTTCGCGGGAGAACACTGAAGCTTTCTTT
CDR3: CASSRENTEAFF

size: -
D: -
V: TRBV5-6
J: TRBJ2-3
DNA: TGTGCCAGCAGCTTGGGGTTGGGGGATACAGATACGCAGTATTTT
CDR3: CASSLGLGDTDTQYF

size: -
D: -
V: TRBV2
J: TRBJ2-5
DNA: TGTGCCAGCAGTGAGGGGTCAGAGACCCAGTACTTC
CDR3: CASSEGSETQYF

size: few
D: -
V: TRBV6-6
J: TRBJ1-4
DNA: TGTGCCAGCAGGAAGGGGACTCAACTGTTTTTT
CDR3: CASRKGTQLFF

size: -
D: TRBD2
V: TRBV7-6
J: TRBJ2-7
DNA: TGTGCCAGCAGCTTAGAGGCGAGCGGGAGCCTCTACGAGCAGTACTTC
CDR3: CASSLEASGSLYEQYF

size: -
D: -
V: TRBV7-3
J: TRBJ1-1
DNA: TGTGCCAGCAGCTTGACAGTGAACACTGAAGCTTTCTTT
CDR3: CASSLTVNTEAFF

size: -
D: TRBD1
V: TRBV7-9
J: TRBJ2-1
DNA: TGTGCCAGCAGCTTGACAGGGGCCGGGTCCTACAATGAGCAGTTCTTC
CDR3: CASSLTGAGSYNEQFF

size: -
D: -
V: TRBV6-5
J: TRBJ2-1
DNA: TGTGCCAGCAGTTACTCGGTGGTCAGTGAGCAGTTCTTC
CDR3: CASSYSVVSEQFF

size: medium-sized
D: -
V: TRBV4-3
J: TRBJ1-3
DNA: TGCGCCAGCAGCCAAGATAGGTACGGCTCTGGAAACACCATATATTTT
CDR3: CASSQDRYGSGNTIYF

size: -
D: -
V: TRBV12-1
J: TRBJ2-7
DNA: TGTGCCAGCAGCTTCTCCGGGACTAGTCTCGAGCAGTACTTC
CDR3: CASSFSGTSLEQYF

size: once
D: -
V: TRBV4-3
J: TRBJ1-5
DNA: TGCGCCAGCAGCCAAGATAGGTGGCCAGCCGAAGTTAGCAATCAGCCCCAGCATTTT
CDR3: CASSQDRWPAEVSNQPQHF

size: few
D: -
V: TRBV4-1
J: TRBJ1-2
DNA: TGCGCCAGCAGCCAAGATCTAAGGGTGCATGTCGGCGGGGGCTACACCTTC
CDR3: CASSQDLRVHVGGGYTF

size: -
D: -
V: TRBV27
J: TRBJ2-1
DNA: TGTGCCAGCAGCCCTGTCGCGGGCATCGATGAGCAGTTCTTC
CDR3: CASSPVAGIDEQFF

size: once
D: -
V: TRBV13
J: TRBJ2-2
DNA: TGTGCCAGCAGCGTAGGGGGGAGCACCGGGGAGCTGTTTTTT
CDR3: CASSVGGSTGELFF

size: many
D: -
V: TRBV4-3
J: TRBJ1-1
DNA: TGCGCCAGCAGCCCACTCCAGGGTTGGGGCACTGAAGCTTTCTTT
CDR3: CASSPLQGWGTEAFF

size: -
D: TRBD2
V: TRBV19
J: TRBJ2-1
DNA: TGTGCCAGTAGTACCTGGACTAGCGGCACTAATGAGCAGTTCTTC
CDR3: CASSTWTSGTNEQFF

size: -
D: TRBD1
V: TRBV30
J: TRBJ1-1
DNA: TGTGCCTGCGGACAGGGAGGGGTAACTGAAGCTTTCTTT
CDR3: CACGQGGVTEAFF

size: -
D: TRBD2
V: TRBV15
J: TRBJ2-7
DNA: TGTGCCACCAGCAGAGATCGGGGTCTCGCGCGGGGGGACTACGAGCAGTACTTC
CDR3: CATSRDRGLARGDYEQYF

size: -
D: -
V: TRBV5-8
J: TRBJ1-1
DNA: TGTGCCAGCAGCTTAACTTTCTTT
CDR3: CASSLTFF

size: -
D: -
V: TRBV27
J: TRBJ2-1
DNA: TGTGCCAGCAGTTTGAGCTCCTACAATGAGCAGTTCTTC
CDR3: CASSLSSYNEQFF

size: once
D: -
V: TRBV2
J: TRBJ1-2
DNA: TGTGCCAGCAGTGAAGCGGGCAGCTTCGCCTATGGCTACACCTTC
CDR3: CASSEAGSFAYGYTF

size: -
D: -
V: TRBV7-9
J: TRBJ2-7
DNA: TGTGCCAGCAGCTCTGGGACCACATACGAGCAGTACTTC
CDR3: CASSSGTTYEQYF

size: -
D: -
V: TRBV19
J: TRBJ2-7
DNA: TGTGCCAGTAGCCCGGGAGCCCAATACGAGCAGTACTTC
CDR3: CASSPGAQYEQYF

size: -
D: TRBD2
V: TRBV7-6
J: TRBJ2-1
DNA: TGTGCCAGCAGCCTTCCGATAGCGGGAGAAAGTCGTAATGAGCAGTTCTTC
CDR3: CASSLPIAGESRNEQFF

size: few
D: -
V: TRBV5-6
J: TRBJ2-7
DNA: TGTGCCAGCAGCTTGGAAGGGACGCTTGAATCCTACGAGCAGTACTTC
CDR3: CASSLEGTLESYEQYF

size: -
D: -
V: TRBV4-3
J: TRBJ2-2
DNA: TGCGCCAGCAGCCAAGATAGGGCCGGGGAGCTGTTTTTT
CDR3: CASSQDRAGELFF

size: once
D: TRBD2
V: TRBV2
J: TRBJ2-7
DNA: TGTGCCAGCAGTGTGGGACTAGCGTCCTCCTACGAGCAGTACTTC
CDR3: CASSVGLASSYEQYF

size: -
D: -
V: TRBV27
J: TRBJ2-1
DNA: TGTGCCAGCAGTTTGTGGGCGGGCCCGGACAATGAGCAGTTCTTC
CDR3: CASSLWAGPDNEQFF

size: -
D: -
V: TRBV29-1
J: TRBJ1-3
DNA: TGCAGCGTTGCAGGTTCTGGAAACACCATATATTTT
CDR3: CSVAGSGNTIYF